The T cell receptor (beta chain) described here comes from a study of blood T cell repertoires in COVID-19. Study-level information: Nucleic acid was either cDNA or gDNA, and it came from T cells, B-cell-depleted T cells, or PBMCs.

Germline assignment: CDR1 SGHRS and CDR2 YFSETQ. The CDR3 covers 15 residues. V lost 5 bases to trimming and J lost 5 bases; unmatched junction nucleotides: 6. Profiled with immunoSEQ multiplex PCR; TCRdb holds only in-frame clones, not every one. Of some 15,000 clones in the sample, about four fifths were seen once. Specimen: peripheral blood. This clonotype was obtained from a man aged 60 to 69 with acute or convalescent COVID-19. The rearrangement uses TRBV5-1 and TRBJ2-1, with 11 positions matching TRBD2. The CDR3 coding sequence is TGCGCCAGCAGGATAGCGGGGGGGATTAACAATGAGCAGTTCTTC. It specifies CASRIAGGINNEQFF.